The 22 T cell receptor beta chains reported below all come from one sample, sequenced in a study of response to subunit inactivated influenza vaccine. MiXCR, run by TCRdb on the RT-PCR reads, gives a single entry per CDR3 protein. The sample comprises hundreds of thousands of distinct CDR3 sequences, around 25% of which are singletons, and 1.5% to 2% rests with the top ten. This specimen was CD4+ T cells sorted from PBMCs, taken about 5 days after vaccination. Source of these receptors: a man between 45 and 60 years old who received an inactivated influenza vaccine.

This clonotype was recorded many times. The chain joins TRBV11-2 to TRBJ2-1; a weak D match, TRBD2 (6 bases). This CDR3 is built from 17 residues. V shed 3 bases and J shed 2 bases, with 17 bases lying between them. Germline CDR1 reads SGHAT; CDR2 reads FQNNGV. The CDR3 reads CASSFPRTTQTYNEQFF. CDR3 nucleotides: TGTGCCAGCAGCTTTCCTCGGACTACCCAAACCTACAATGAGCAGTTCTTC.

This clonotype was picked up a small number of times. The J gene is TRBJ2-3, the V gene TRBV5-1, with D perhaps TRBD1 or TRBD2 (5 bases each). The CDR3 length is 13 residues. Germline V CDR1 and CDR2: SGHRS, YFSETQ. Between the trimmed V and J ends, which lost 3 bases and 8 bases, there was a span of 13 bases. The chain's CDR3 is CASSWGPGATQYF. CDR3 DNA sequence: TGCGCCAGCAGCTGGGGACCCGGGGCTACGCAGTATTTT.

This rearrangement joins TRBV12-3 or TRBV12-4 to TRBJ2-7; D is undetermined. The CDR3 runs 14 residues. V was trimmed by 3 bases and J by 7 bases, leaving 16 bases between them. The CDR3 region has the DNA TGTGCCAGCAGTTTTCGCCTCTTGGGCTGGGAGCAGTACTTC. It specifies CASSFRLLGWEQYF.

Only one count was recorded for this clonotype. In DNA form, the CDR3 reads TGTGCCAGCAGCTTCCAATTAACCAAGGGCACTGAAGCTTTCTTT. This encodes CASSFQLTKGTEAFF. The chain recombines TRBV5-5 with TRBJ1-1; no definite D call. The CDR3 covers 15 residues. Trimming pared 2 bases from V and 4 bases from J, leaving 15 bases between. The germline gives CDR1 SGHKS, CDR2 YYEKEE (reference sequence).

This clonotype has just a few counts. The V call is TRBV3-1, the J call TRBJ2-1; 11 nucleotides agree with TRBD2. The CDR3 is 19 amino acids. With 4 bases clipped from V and 0 bases from J, the junction kept 11 bases outside the gene matches. CDR1 LGHDT and CDR2 YNNKEL come from the germline V gene (reference sequence). The CDR3 DNA follows: TGTGCCAGCAGCCCCGGGAATAGCGGGGGGGAGAGCTCCTACAATGAGCAGTTCTTC. Amino acid sequence: CASSPGNSGGESSYNEQFF.

This clonotype was seen more than once but under ten times. The genes are TRBV3-1 and TRBJ2-7; 9 bases are shared with TRBD1. The V gene's germline CDR1 is LGHDT and CDR2 YNNKEL (reference sequence). The V segment lost 7 bases and the J segment 0 bases; nucleotides outside the gene matches: 4. This CDR3 region has 14 residues. The CDR3 region is CASTGTGLSYEQYF. As DNA, the CDR3 is TGTGCCAGCACCGGGACAGGGCTCTCCTACGAGCAGTACTTC.

The chain recombines TRBV11-1 with TRBJ2-7; 11 bases are a match to TRBD2. The J segment lost 2 bases and the V segment lost 1 base, leaving 13 bases of the junction unmatched. This CDR3 spans 19 amino acids. CDR1 SGHAT and CDR2 FQDESV come from the germline V gene (reference sequence). The CDR3 coding sequence is TGTGCCAGCAGCTTAGTCCAAAAGCCGGGACTAGCGGAAACCTACGAGCAGTACTTC. Translation gives CASSLVQKPGLAETYEQYF.

V usage is TRBV25-1 and J usage is TRBJ2-3; D unresolved. CDR1 is MGHDK and CDR2 is SYGVNS in the germline V gene. The CDR3 runs 14 residues. V shed 4 bases and J shed 2 bases, with 10 bases lying between them. The chain's CDR3 is CASSAVGPTDTQYF. The DNA for the CDR3 is TGTGCCAGCAGTGCAGTGGGCCCCACAGATACGCAGTATTTT.

In its sample, this clonotype was seen many times. This rearrangement joins TRBV12-3 or TRBV12-4 to TRBJ2-1; 11 positions match TRBD2. CDR3 length: 14 residues. Trimming cost V 7 bases and J 9 bases; bases outside gene matches: 8. As DNA, the CDR3 is TGTGCCAGCACAACTAGCGGGGGCCGCGGTGAGCAGTTCTTC. Translating gives CASTTSGGRGEQFF.

This clonotype was recorded a few times. This chain connects TRBV30 to TRBJ2-2, with D perhaps TRBD1 (6 bases). Germline V lookup: CDR1 GTSNPN, CDR2 SVGIG (reference sequence). Trimming shortened V by 2 bases and J by 1 base, and 17 bases separated the two germline ends. The CDR3 has 17 amino acids. CDR3 amino acids: CAWSLQGVRGNTGELFF. The CDR3 bases are TGTGCCTGGAGTTTACAGGGCGTCAGGGGGAACACCGGGGAGCTGTTTTTT.

This clonotype was seen a handful of times. The chain recombines TRBV3-1 with TRBJ1-2; 9 bases line up with TRBD1. V gave up 0 bases and J gave up 12 bases; unmatched junction bases: 5. The V gene's germline CDR1 is LGHDT and CDR2 YNNKEL (reference sequence). The CDR3 extends over 13 amino acids. As DNA, the CDR3 is TGTGCCAGCAGCCAAGATGGTACAGGGGGCAACACCTTC. Amino acid sequence: CASSQDGTGGNTF.

Regarding this clonotype: The junction departs from germline at one end; a sequencing error may be responsible. The chain links TRBV2 to TRBJ2-7; 10 bases align to TRBD1. Germline CDR1 reads SNHLY; CDR2 reads FYNNEI. The CDR3 length is 17 residues. The CDR3 DNA follows: TGTGCCATCAGTTTGACAGGGGGCTTCAGAAGCTCCTACGAGCAGTACTTC. Protein sequence: CAISLTGGFRSSYEQYF.

The J gene is TRBJ2-7, the V gene TRBV14, with D unclear. The CDR3 spans 15 residues. CDR1 is SGHDN and CDR2 is FVKESK in the germline V gene. The ends were cut back, 1 base at V and 2 bases at J, with 12 bases in the middle. The CDR3 nucleotides are TGTGCCAGCAGCCAAGGGGCAGGAAGAACCTACGAGCAGTACTTC. This sequence encodes CASSQGAGRTYEQYF.

The chain couples TRBV5-5 to TRBJ1-4; maybe TRBD1 (5 bases). The CDR3 contains 13 residues. Germline-derived CDR1 and CDR2 are SGHKS and YYEKEE (reference sequence). Trimming stripped 1 base from V and 7 bases from J, with 8 bases between. DNA of the CDR3: TGTGCCAGCAGCTTGATCGGGGGTGAAAAACTGTTTTTT. This translates into CASSLIGGEKLFF.

This clonotype was seen at least ten times. The rearrangement links TRBV24-1 to TRBJ2-2; D not certain. Trimming stripped 5 bases from V and 6 bases from J, with 6 bases between. Germline values: CDR1 KGHDR, CDR2 SFDVKD. There are 12 residues in the CDR3. Here the CDR3 reads CATSVRAGELFF. The CDR3 DNA reads TGTGCCACCAGTGTCCGGGCCGGGGAGCTGTTTTTT.

V is TRBV4-2 and J is TRBJ2-7; 9 positions match TRBD1. V gave up 1 base and J gave up 5 bases; unmatched junction bases: 9. This CDR3 is built from 16 residues. Germline V lookup: CDR1 LGHNA, CDR2 YNFKEQ. DNA of the CDR3: TGTGCCAGCAGCCAAGGGAACAGGGGGCGCGAAGACGAGCAGTACTTC. It is translated as CASSQGNRGREDEQYF.

This clonotype was counted between two and nine times. The genes are TRBV4-2 and TRBJ2-1; D might be TRBD1 (5 bases). The CDR3 spans 13 residues. Germline V gives CDR1 LGHNA, CDR2 YNFKEQ. V was cut by 3 bases and J by 9 bases, with 12 bases left in between. CDR3 amino acids: CASSQGREVEQFF. CDR3 in DNA: TGTGCCAGCAGCCAGGGCAGGGAAGTTGAGCAGTTCTTC.

This clonotype was picked up a small number of times. The rearrangement uses TRBV5-5 and TRBJ2-3, with 7 bases matching TRBD1. With V trimmed by 4 bases and J by 4 bases, 9 bases remained unmatched. This CDR3 comprises 15 residues. Germline V CDR1 and CDR2: SGHKS, YYEKEE (reference sequence). The CDR3 bases are TGTGCCAGCAGCCCGGGACAGACGATTCCAGATACGCAGTATTTT. It translates to CASSPGQTIPDTQYF.

This clonotype occurred a few times. This sequence joins TRBV18 and TRBJ1-1; TRBD1 is a possible D gene (5 bases). The germline CDR1 and CDR2 sequences are KGHSH and LQKENI. Trimming shortened V by 2 bases and J by 10 bases, and 8 bases separated the two germline ends. CDR3 size: 11 residues. In DNA, the CDR3 is TGTGCCAGCTCACCAGGGGGGGGAGCTTTCTTT. Its protein product is CASSPGGGAFF.

The chain recombines TRBV5-1 with TRBJ2-6, with 8 bases identical to TRBD2. The germline V gene encodes CDR1 SGHRS and CDR2 YFSETQ. The J segment lost 2 bases and the V segment lost 0 bases, leaving 13 bases of the junction unmatched. This CDR3 has 20 amino acids. The CDR3 region is CASSLVPGGARGTGANVLTF. The CDR3 nucleotides read TGCGCCAGCAGCTTGGTACCGGGAGGGGCCCGGGGTACTGGGGCCAACGTCCTGACTTTC.

This clonotype occurred a few times. This chain uses TRBV10-3 with TRBJ1-6, with D tentatively TRBD1 (5 bases). Between the trimmed V and J ends, which lost 6 bases and 5 bases, there was a span of 17 bases. The CDR3 sequence is 16 residues long. Per germline, CDR1 ENHRY and CDR2 SYGVKD. The CDR3 sequence is CAIRRGAGSNNSPLHF. CDR3 coding DNA: TGTGCCATCAGAAGGGGCGCAGGGTCCAATAATTCACCCCTCCACTTT.

J is TRBJ2-1 and V is TRBV29-1; D might be TRBD1 (6 bases). Trimming removed 3 bases at V and 10 bases at J, with 25 bases between. This CDR3 has 16 amino acids. Per germline, CDR1 SQVTM and CDR2 ANQGSEA. CDR3 nucleotide sequence: TGCAGCGTTGAGACTAAGGGGGTAAAGGTTCCGGAGGAGCAGTTCTTC. This sequence encodes CSVETKGVKVPEEQFF.